The 3 T cell receptor beta chains given below trace back to one sample, sequenced in a study of regulatory T cells in long-lasting Graves disease. Libraries of TCR beta came from iRepertoire HTBI primers plus Arm-PCR of CDR3 regions. MiXCR was run by TCRdb on the multiplex PCR reads, yielding one entry per CDR3 protein. The sample lists 300,000 to 400,000 distinct CDR3 sequences; 20% were seen once. Time point in this sample: persistent/refractory GD, antithyroid drugs over 5 years with positive TRAb. PBMC RNA served as the TCR library source. The specimen was peripheral blood mononuclear cells (PBMCs), collected when the disease was refractory, from a patient treated with antithyroid drugs. The receptors here all came from a female donor with Graves disease.

In its sample, this clonotype was seen many times. V gene TRBV6-1 combines with J gene TRBJ1-5, with D possibly TRBD1 on 6 matching bases. The ends were cut back, 6 bases at V and 12 bases at J, with 9 bases in the middle. Looked up from germline, CDR1 is MNHNS and CDR2 is SASEGT. The CDR3 consists of 10 residues. The CDR3 coding sequence is TGTGCCAGCAGGGGGACATACCAGCATTTT. Encoded protein: CASRGTYQHF.

This clonotype has only a few counts. V is TRBV20-1 and J is TRBJ2-7, with 12 bases identical to TRBD2. V shed 3 bases, J shed 4 bases, and the junction held 7 bases outside the gene matches. The CDR3 is 15 amino acids. Germline CDR1 reads DFQATT; CDR2 reads SNEGSKA (reference sequence). CDR3 in DNA: TGCAGTGCTAGGCCGGGACTAGCGGGCTCATACGAGCAGTACTTC. Residues: CSARPGLAGSYEQYF.

This clonotype was recorded many times. V is TRBV11-1 and J is TRBJ2-7; D might be TRBD2 (6 bases). This CDR3 is built from 16 residues. Per the germline V gene, CDR1 is SGHAT and CDR2 is FQDESV (reference sequence). The V end lost 3 bases, the J end lost 2 bases, and 17 bases lay between the germline ends. Here the CDR3 DNA reads TGTGCCAGCAGCTTGGCGAGCGGGTCTACACCCTACGAGCAGTACTTC. Translating gives CASSLASGSTPYEQYF.